This passage covers 21 T cell receptor beta chains from one sample sequenced in a study of shared clonotypes between healthy human individuals. TCRdb's table, derived via immunoSEQ multiplex PCR, lists solely in-frame clones and lacks some. The repertoire holds 2,100,000 or so clones, with around 95% as singletons. The sample taken for sequencing was naive CD4+ T cells sorted from blood. Noted subset: CD45RA+ positively selected. The source of these receptors is a man aged 18 to 29 in good health.

The J gene is TRBJ1-1, the V gene TRBV28; D call uncertain. CDR3 length equals 14 residues. The germline V gene encodes CDR1 MDHEN and CDR2 SYDVKM. Trimming left V 3 bases short and J 0 bases short, with 8 bases between. The CDR3 sequence is CASSLIRVNTEAFF. In DNA form, the CDR3 reads TGTGCCAGCAGTTTGATCCGGGTGAACACTGAAGCTTTCTTT.

J is TRBJ1-3 and V is TRBV30, with D possibly matching TRBD1 (5 bases). Per the germline V gene, CDR1 is GTSNPN and CDR2 is SVGIG (reference sequence). The CDR3 covers 19 residues. V lost 5 bases and J 0 bases, leaving 26 bases between the germline ends. The CDR3 reads CAWGRGRTFDKFSGNTIYF. The DNA of the CDR3 is TGTGCCTGGGGGCGGGGGAGGACCTTTGATAAGTTCTCTGGAAACACCATATATTTT.

Concerning this clone itself: This sample includes further DNA sequences coding for the same CDR3. The rearrangement joins TRBV5-4 to TRBJ2-1; the D gene is possibly TRBD1 (5 bases). V was clipped by 0 bases and J by 1 base, with 8 bases between them. This CDR3 has 15 residues. Per germline, CDR1 SGHNT and CDR2 YYREEE (reference sequence). CDR3 sequence reads: CASSLGQGSYNEQFF. The CDR3 DNA reads TGTGCCAGCAGCTTGGGTCAGGGATCCTACAATGAGCAGTTCTTC.

The chain joins TRBV7-2 to TRBJ2-6; no definite D call. V was pared by 4 bases and J by 0 bases, with 13 bases between. The CDR3 is 17 amino acids. Germline V gene sequence: CDR1 SGHTA, CDR2 FQGNSA. The CDR3 protein is CASSSSNWGSGANVLTF. CDR3 DNA sequence: TGTGCCAGCAGCTCTTCCAATTGGGGCTCTGGGGCCAACGTCCTGACTTTC.

V is TRBV30 and J is TRBJ1-2; D possibly corresponds to TRBD1 (6 bases). The V end lost 2 bases, the J end lost 4 bases, and 14 bases lay between the germline ends. CDR3 length equals 14 residues. Germline V CDR1 and CDR2: GTSNPN, SVGIG (reference sequence). The CDR3, as DNA: TGTGCCTGGAGTTCCGGCGGGGGGCCCTATGGCTACACCTTC. It specifies CAWSSGGGPYGYTF.

This chain connects TRBV7-9 to TRBJ1-5, with TRBD1 matching 10 bases. V lost 1 base, J lost 6 bases, and 3 bases stayed unmatched. In germline, CDR1 is SEHNR, CDR2 FQNEAQ (reference sequence). There are 15 residues in the CDR3. CDR3 nucleotides: TGTGCCAGCAGCTTAGACGGGACAGGGGTTCAGCCCCAGCATTTT. Its translation: CASSLDGTGVQPQHF.

The rearrangement uses TRBV4-2 and TRBJ1-6, with D unclear. The CDR3 spans 17 residues. Between the trimmed V and J ends, which lost 2 bases and 10 bases, there was a span of 21 bases. CDR1 and CDR2 (germline): LGHNA, YNFKEQ. CDR3 sequence: CASSQNTLGRERSPLHF. The CDR3 DNA reads TGTGCCAGCAGCCAAAATACGTTGGGGAGGGAGAGATCACCCCTCCACTTT.

This clone was counted once. V is TRBV6-5 and J is TRBJ1-2; D call uncertain. The germline V gene encodes CDR1 MNHEY and CDR2 SVGAGI. V was cut by 6 bases and J by 0 bases, with 8 bases left in between. CDR3 length: 13 amino acids. DNA for the CDR3: TGTGCCAGCAGCAAGTACCCTAACTATGGCTACACCTTC. Protein sequence: CASSKYPNYGYTF.

This clone was found once. The chain combines TRBV5-1 with TRBJ1-2; 10 bases align to TRBD1. Trimming removed 0 bases from V and 4 bases from J; junction bases left unmatched: 3. This CDR3 has 15 amino acids. The germline gives CDR1 SGHRS, CDR2 YFSETQ. CDR3 DNA: TGCGCCAGCAGCTTGGCGGGGACAGGGGTCTATGGCTACACCTTC. It codes for CASSLAGTGVYGYTF.

The genes are TRBV29-1 and TRBJ2-7; either TRBD1 or TRBD2 may fit D (5 bases each). The length of the CDR3 is 11 residues. V was clipped by 6 bases and J by 0 bases, with 6 bases between them. Germline V gene sequence: CDR1 SQVTM, CDR2 ANQGSEA. The CDR3 is CSVGPSYEQYF. CDR3 DNA: TGCAGCGTGGGACCCTCCTACGAGCAGTACTTC.

The DNA of the CDR3 is TGTGCCAGCAGTTTAGTTGCCGGAACCTACGAGCAGTACTTC. Amino acids: CASSLVAGTYEQYF. V is TRBV28 and J is TRBJ2-7; D unclear. The V gene lost 2 bases and the J gene lost 2 bases, with 10 bases spanning the gap. The CDR3 is 14 residues long. Germline values: CDR1 MDHEN, CDR2 SYDVKM.

The CDR3 nucleotides are TGCGCCAGCAGCAACCTGGACGGATCTAACTATGGCTACACCTTC. As protein: CASSNLDGSNYGYTF. This chain links TRBV5-1 with TRBJ1-2; the D is unclear. Trimming removed 4 bases at V and 0 bases at J, with 13 bases between. Germline-derived CDR1 and CDR2 are SGHRS and YFSETQ. The CDR3 has 15 residues.

The chain uses TRBV4-1 and TRBJ2-7; D possibly matches TRBD1 or TRBD2 (5 bases each). The germline gives CDR1 MGHRA, CDR2 YSYEKL. V lost 6 bases and J lost 0, with 12 bases in between. CDR3 length equals 14 residues. CDR3 region: CASRREGNSYEQYF. The CDR3 region has the DNA TGCGCCAGCAGACGAGAGGGGAACTCCTACGAGCAGTACTTC.

The V and J genes are TRBV4-3 and TRBJ2-2; 9 bases match TRBD2. CDR1 is LGHNA, CDR2 YSLEER, per germline. This CDR3 contains 15 residues. With 9 bases clipped from V and 7 bases from J, the junction kept 12 bases outside the gene matches. The CDR3 loop reads CASSISSGKGGELFF. The CDR3 DNA reads TGCGCCAGTTCCATTTCTAGCGGGAAGGGCGGGGAGCTGTTTTTT.

The J gene is TRBJ2-5, the V gene TRBV6-1; D tentatively fits TRBD1 or TRBD2 (5 bases each). CDR1 and CDR2 (germline): MNHNS, SASEGT. V lost 0 bases and J lost 7, with 12 bases in between. The CDR3 sequence is 14 residues long. The CDR3 DNA reads TGTGCCAGCAGTGAAGCCTCAGAGGGGTTGACCCAGTACTTC. It yields the protein CASSEASEGLTQYF.

The gene calls are TRBV2 and TRBJ1-6; 7 nucleotides align to TRBD1. CDR1 is SNHLY, CDR2 FYNNEI, per germline. J gave up 8 bases and V 2 bases, and 6 bases lay outside the gene matches. The CDR3 length is 15 residues. The CDR3 DNA reads TGTGCCAGCAGTGAACTCGGACAGGACTATTCACCCCTCCACTTT. This sequence encodes CASSELGQDYSPLHF.

This clone appeared once. The chain recombines TRBV7-2 with TRBJ2-1; 9 nucleotides line up with TRBD2. The CDR3 sequence is 18 residues long. The germline V gene has CDR1 SGHTA and CDR2 FQGNSA. Trimming cost V 0 bases and J 7 bases; bases outside gene matches: 13. CDR3 amino acids: CASSLAPIQLAGRNEQFF. The CDR3 region has the DNA TGTGCCAGCAGCTTAGCCCCAATCCAGCTAGCGGGAAGAAATGAGCAGTTCTTC. Full variable domain (outside the CDR3, taken from reference TRBV7-2 and TRBJ2-1): GAGVSQSPSNKVTEKGKDVELRCDPISGHTALYWYRQSLGQGLEFLIYFQGNSAPDKSGLPSDRFSAERTGGSVSTLTIQRTQQEDSAVYLCASSLAPIQLAGRNEQFFGPGTRLTVL.

This chain's CDR3 is CASRDANTGELFF. For the CDR3, the DNA is TGTGCCAGCCGGGACGCGAACACCGGGGAGCTGTTTTTT. The V call is TRBV6-5, the J call TRBJ2-2; D tentatively fits TRBD1 or TRBD2 (5 bases each). Trimming took 8 bases from V and 0 from J, leaving 7 bases between them. CDR1 and CDR2 from the germline V gene are MNHEY and SVGAGI. This CDR3 has 13 amino acids.

The CDR3 loop reads CASSGRTEQYF. The CDR3 nucleotides read TGTGCCAGCAGTGGAAGAACCGAGCAGTACTTC. J is TRBJ2-7 and V is TRBV2, with D uncertain. Germline values: CDR1 SNHLY, CDR2 FYNNEI. Trimming stripped 4 bases from V and 6 bases from J, with 7 bases between. The CDR3 has 11 residues.

The chain employs TRBV2 and TRBJ1-5, with TRBD1 matching 9 bases. The CDR3 has 16 amino acids. CDR1 is SNHLY and CDR2 is FYNNEI in the germline V gene. Losses at the gene ends were 4 bases for V and 0 bases for J; bases not matched to a gene: 4. The DNA for the CDR3 is TGTGCCAGCAGTGGGGACAGGGACACTAGCAATCAGCCCCAGCATTTT. Amino acid sequence: CASSGDRDTSNQPQHF. The full variable domain, with the rest looked up from reference TRBV2 and TRBJ1-5, is EPEVTQTPSHQVTQMGQEVILRCVPISNHLYFYWYRQILGQKVEFLVSFYNNEISEKSEIFDDQFSVERPDGSNFTLKIRSTKLEDSAMYFCASSGDRDTSNQPQHFGDGTRLSIL.

The rearrangement links TRBV15 to TRBJ1-3; D is undetermined. Trimming took off 0 bases at V and 3 bases at J, with 21 bases between the two ends. The CDR3 extends over 19 amino acids. Germline values: CDR1 LNHNV, CDR2 YYDKDF (reference sequence). The CDR3 DNA follows: TGTGCCACCAGCAGAGACCGAGTTTGGACTGGGGTCGGTGGAAACACCATATATTTT. Its protein is CATSRDRVWTGVGGNTIYF.